The rows below give T cell receptor beta chains drawn from one sample of a study of blood T cell repertoires in COVID-19. Some clones are missing from TCRdb's copy, which holds only in-frame ones; the method was immunoSEQ multiplex PCR. Here the sample spans 250,000 to 400,000 clones, about 88% being singletons. The sample comprised PBMCs or T cells enriched from blood (not recorded which). The source is a man aged 55-75 years who had recovered from COVID-19. CDR3s include the opening cysteine and the closing phenylalanine or tryptophan.

j_gene	len	v_gene	CDR3aa
TRBJ2-3	13	TRBV10-2	CASRRGVTDTQYF
TRBJ2-1	19	TRBV9	CASSLRGTSGFSSYNEQFF
TRBJ1-5	15	TRBV3-1/TRBV3-2	CASSQSPQNNQPQHF
TRBJ2-7	15	TRBV19	CASRPGTGGQDEQYF
TRBJ1-2	15	TRBV4-1	CASSQTGQGNYGYTF
TRBJ2-7	13	TRBV5-6	CASSLERTYEQYF
TRBJ1-5	13	TRBV3-1/TRBV3-2	CASSPGIDQPQHF
TRBJ2-1	18	TRBV9	CASSVGASGGATYNEQFF
TRBJ1-1	12	TRBV12-3/TRBV12-4	CASTAGTSPAFF
TRBJ2-1	11	TRBV28	CASSRYNEQFF
TRBJ2-7	12	TRBV12-3/TRBV12-4	CASSFLQSSPYF
TRBJ1-2	15	TRBV27	CASSLFGSANYGYTF
TRBJ2-7	12	TRBV4-1	CASSQGGGEQYF
TRBJ2-7	17	TRBV23-1	CASSHPLAGDRHWEQYF
TRBJ2-7	14	TRBV6-5	CASSSQGADAEQYF
TRBJ2-2	16	TRBV5-4	CASSLGLAGNTGELFF
TRBJ1-1	18	TRBV4-3	CASSQGTGTGVINTEAFF
TRBJ1-2	11	TRBV6-5	CASRQSYGYTF
TRBJ1-1	14	TRBV4-2	CASSQEASNAEAFF
TRBJ1-5	16	TRBV19	CASSLDRVWTGQPQHF
TRBJ1-6	16	TRBV4-1	CASSQDRTTYNSPLHF
TRBJ1-5	14	TRBV14	CATKPGRDNQPQHF
TRBJ1-3	16	TRBV5-1	CASSLDRGQTENTIYF
TRBJ2-7	11	TRBV6-5	CASSQDRGKYF
TRBJ2-5	17	TRBV7-9	CASSSSQRAIYQETQYF
TRBJ2-1	14	TRBV11-2	CASSLVSSYNEQFF
TRBJ1-1	11	TRBV29-1	CSFRFNTEAFF
TRBJ1-3	15	TRBV18	CASSPESGTGNTIYF
TRBJ2-7	12	TRBV24-1	CATSAQGNLQYF
TRBJ2-1	15	TRBV30	CAWSVRTSGNNEQFF
TRBJ1-5	13	TRBV4-1	CASSQTGVGPQHF
TRBJ1-2	16	TRBV27	CASSHIGDRAGYGYTF
TRBJ1-1	13	TRBV18	CASSRQRNTEAFF
TRBJ1-6	14	TRBV6-4	CASSSGKLNSPLHF
TRBJ1-1	13	TRBV12-3/TRBV12-4	CASTLAGTGKAFF
TRBJ2-1	15	TRBV2	CASSRDRGRDNEQFF
TRBJ2-7	14	TRBV2	CASSEAIQGYEQYF
TRBJ1-2	14	TRBV10-3	CAISEQGTNYGYTF
TRBJ1-2	15	TRBV6-5	CASSSWDGAAHGYTF
TRBJ2-7	15	TRBV9	CASSVGGEDSYEQYF
TRBJ1-3	16	TRBV4-2	CASSRGQANSGNTIYF
TRBJ1-2	14	TRBV6-5	CASRVDRDEYGYTF
TRBJ1-1	13	TRBV12-3/TRBV12-4	CASSRATFTEAFF
TRBJ1-3	19	TRBV5-4	CASSLEPGQPYLSGNTIYF
TRBJ2-7	13	TRBV7-9	CASSLPDSYEQYF
TRBJ1-6	18	TRBV19	CASSRQGTGGRIGSPLHF
TRBJ2-1	12	TRBV7-9	CASSLSGDEQFF
TRBJ2-5	15	TRBV4-2	CASSQAQREGETQYF
TRBJ1-1	15	TRBV6-5	CASKLTGTANTEAFF
TRBJ2-1	17	TRBV2	CASTSGLAGGLRNEQFF
TRBJ1-2	15	TRBV18	CASSPRDRANYGYTF
TRBJ1-1	15	TRBV6-5	CASRPRERRNTEAFF
TRBJ2-3	14	TRBV21-1	CASLDRQGTDTQYF
TRBJ1-5	12	TRBV19	CASRTDNQPQHF
TRBJ1-5	14	TRBV19	CASGTGYDNQPQHF